The clone carrying this TCR beta chain was seen repeatedly, ten times or more. This entry comes from a study of liver allograft versus peripheral blood T cells. Looking at the study overall: The authors compared T cell receptor repertoires in transplanted livers with recipients' peripheral blood repertoires.

TCRdb called the reads again in MiXCR, with one record for every CDR3 protein. The sample shows 7,500 to 9,000 distinct CDR3 sequences, 17% of them seen only once. With 6 bases clipped from V and 12 bases from J, the junction kept 3 bases outside the gene matches. Germline CDR1 reads DFQATT; CDR2 reads SNEGSKA (reference sequence). The CDR3 spans 9 residues. The chain has TRBV20-1 and TRBJ1-2; TRBD1 agrees at 8 bases. This sequence was found in a human patient who had a liver transplant. The T cells may partly be graft donor cells. The CDR3 is CSAKDRDTF. The CDR3 DNA follows: TGCAGTGCCAAGGACAGGGACACCTTC.